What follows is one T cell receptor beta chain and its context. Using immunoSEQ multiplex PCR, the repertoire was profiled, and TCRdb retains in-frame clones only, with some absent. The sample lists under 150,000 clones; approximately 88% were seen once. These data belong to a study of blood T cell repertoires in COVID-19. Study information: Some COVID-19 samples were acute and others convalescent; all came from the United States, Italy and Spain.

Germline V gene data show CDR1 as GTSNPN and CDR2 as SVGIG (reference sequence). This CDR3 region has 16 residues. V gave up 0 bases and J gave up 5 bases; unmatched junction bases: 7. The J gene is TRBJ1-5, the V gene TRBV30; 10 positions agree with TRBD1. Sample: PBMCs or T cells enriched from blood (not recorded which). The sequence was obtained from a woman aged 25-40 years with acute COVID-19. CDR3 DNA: TGTGCCTGGAGTGTTAGGGGACAGGGGCGCTATCAGCCCCAGCATTTT. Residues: CAWSVRGQGRYQPQHF.